This TCR beta chain derives from a study of technical replicates of blood from a handful of donors (dated by TCRdb to the late 2010s). The library was built by means of the immunoSEQ multiplex PCR assay. TCRdb holds this immuneACCESS table with in-frame rearrangements only. Some clones are missing; in checked studies, unresolved V genes explain under half, and the rest has no known cause. This sample has tens of thousands of clones in its table, and about 86% of those were observed once. In total, the top ten clones hold more than 4% of the sample. A distance of 10 bases separates the germline ends of V and J, which lose 10 bases and 0 bases respectively. Its CDR3 holds 14 amino acids, cysteine through phenylalanine. The read is trimmed to its CDR3 DNA, 42 bases read in frame from base 1. CDR1 SGHVS and CDR2 FQNEAQ are derived from the germline V gene. This clone was picked up one time. Its specific antigen is unknown. No much larger clonotype is one base removed from it; base qualities were not supplied.

The sequence links TRBV7-8 to TRBJ1-6, with the D gene call left open. The clonotype comes from a human donor in good health. Some clones in this sample may be carry-over from other donors' samples. Specimen: PBMCs. The CDR3 region: CATGVSSYNSPLHF. The sequenced DNA is TGTGCCACCGGAGTTAGCTCCTATAATTCACCCCTCCACTTT.